The 30 T cell receptor beta chains below come from one sample, sequenced in a study of shared clonotypes between healthy human individuals. Generated by immunoSEQ multiplex PCR, the TCRdb table keeps only in-frame clones and is missing some. The sample records around 2,000,000 clones, less than 95% being singletons. As defined, naive CD8 cells were CD45RO-negative and positively selected for CCR7, with terminally differentiated effector memory CD45RA+ cells excluded. Sequenced input: naive CD8+ T cells sorted from blood. The receptors derive from a man between 18 and 35 years old in good health.

The rearrangement uses TRBV4-1 and TRBJ1-6, with a weak D call TRBD1 (6 bases). Per germline, CDR1 MGHRA and CDR2 YSYEKL. The CDR3 runs 15 residues. V was shortened by 1 base and J by 5 bases, with 9 bases between the two germline ends. The CDR3 DNA follows: TGCGCCAGCAGCCAAGGGACAGCCAATAATTCACCCCTCCACTTT. It encodes CASSQGTANNSPLHF.

This clone was found once. This rearrangement joins TRBV28 to TRBJ1-4; 8 bases map to TRBD1. Germline V gene lookup returns CDR1 MDHEN and CDR2 SYDVKM. This CDR3 has 15 residues. Trimming cost V 5 bases and J 7 bases; bases outside gene matches: 9. The CDR3 reads CASSPIDRGSEKLFF. CDR3 DNA sequence: TGTGCCAGCAGTCCCATAGACAGGGGAAGTGAAAAACTGTTTTTT.

This chain uses TRBV9 with TRBJ1-6; no clear D gene. CDR3 size: 18 residues. Germline-derived CDR1 and CDR2 are SGDLS and YYNGEE. Trimming stripped 1 base from V and 4 bases from J, with 18 bases between. This CDR3 reads CASSVYPDPGGYNSPLHF. The CDR3 nucleotides are TGTGCCAGCAGCGTATACCCAGACCCGGGAGGTTATAATTCACCCCTCCACTTT.

The V gene is TRBV7-9, the J gene TRBJ2-1, with TRBD2 matching 12 bases. J was trimmed by 9 bases and V by 6 bases; bases with no gene match: 6. Germline CDR1 SEHNR, CDR2 FQNEAQ (reference sequence). The CDR3 contains 14 residues. CDR3 residues: CASRLAGGAGEQFF. The CDR3 nucleotides are TGTGCCAGCAGACTAGCGGGAGGAGCGGGTGAGCAGTTCTTC.

This clone was counted a few times. V and J are TRBV27 and TRBJ2-5; no definite D call. CDR3 length: 16 residues. Per germline, CDR1 MNHEY and CDR2 SMNVEV (reference sequence). With 1 base removed from V and 0 bases from J, the gap between germline ends came to 12 bases. The DNA of the CDR3 is TGTGCCAGCAGTTTATGGGGTATGGGTTACCAAGAGACCCAGTACTTC. Its translation: CASSLWGMGYQETQYF.

Concerning this clone: Distinct nucleotide sequences in the sample also encode this CDR3. The V gene is TRBV9, the J gene TRBJ1-6, with 8 nucleotides matching TRBD1. The V gene's germline CDR1 is SGDLS and CDR2 YYNGEE. Trimming cost V 3 bases and J 7 bases; bases outside gene matches: 3. The CDR3 loop spans 14 amino acids. DNA of the CDR3: TGTGCCAGCAGCGAGACAGGGGTCAATTCACCCCTCCACTTT. This codes for CASSETGVNSPLHF.

The V call is TRBV28, the J call TRBJ2-3; possibly TRBD2 for D (6 bases). Trimming removed 1 base from V and 3 bases from J, with 23 bases in between. The length of the CDR3 is 19 residues. Germline loops: CDR1 MDHEN, CDR2 SYDVKM. DNA of the CDR3: TGTGCCAGCAGTTTATTTGTGCGTCCGGGACTCCTCTTTACAGATACGCAGTATTTT. Residues: CASSLFVRPGLLFTDTQYF.

The V gene is TRBV6-5, the J gene TRBJ2-1, with D possibly being TRBD1 (6 bases). V was shortened by 4 bases and J by 10 bases, with 11 bases between the two germline ends. The CDR3 runs 12 residues. Germline V gene data show CDR1 as MNHEY and CDR2 as SVGAGI. The CDR3 DNA reads as TGTGCCAGCAGTTTTACAGGGCTAGAGCAGTTCTTC. This translates into CASSFTGLEQFF.

The chain employs TRBV4-3 and TRBJ2-7; TRBD2 aligns across 7 bases. The CDR3 is 16 residues long. Trimming cost V 0 bases and J 7 bases; bases outside gene matches: 12. Germline values: CDR1 LGHNA, CDR2 YSLEER. As DNA, the CDR3 is TGCGCCAGCAGCCAAGATTCGGCTAGCGGAGCCCTGGAGCAGTACTTC. Residues: CASSQDSASGALEQYF.

The CDR3 loop is CASSLSVAGLDGYTF. CDR3 coding DNA: TGTGCCAGCAGCTTATCCGTGGCGGGATTGGATGGCTACACCTTC. This chain joins TRBV7-9 and TRBJ1-2; D is uncertain. Germline CDR1 SEHNR, CDR2 FQNEAQ (reference sequence). This CDR3 comprises 15 residues. The germline V and J ends were trimmed by 2 bases and 6 bases, with 16 bases remaining between them.

This chain joins TRBV29-1 and TRBJ1-2, with 8 bases matching TRBD1. J lost 3 bases, V lost 6 bases, and 9 bases had no gene match. Germline CDR1 is SQVTM and CDR2 is ANQGSEA. The CDR3 totals 14 residues. The CDR3: CSVLGQGRDYGYTF. In DNA, the CDR3 is TGCAGCGTCCTCGGACAGGGAAGGGACTATGGCTACACCTTC.

This clone was counted a single time. The chain employs TRBV25-1 and TRBJ2-7; D uncertain. The CDR3 has 13 amino acids. V lost 8 bases and J 0 bases, leaving 11 bases between the germline ends. From germline, CDR1 is MGHDK and CDR2 SYGVNS. CDR3 loop: CASAPISSYEQYF. The CDR3 DNA follows: TGTGCCAGCGCCCCCATATCCTCCTACGAGCAGTACTTC.

The chain employs TRBV2 and TRBJ2-1, with 9 nucleotides matching TRBD2. The V segment lost 8 bases and the J segment 7 bases; nucleotides outside the gene matches: 12. CDR1 is SNHLY, CDR2 FYNNEI, per germline. The CDR3 spans 15 residues. The CDR3 reads CASRIAGEGWNEQFF. Written as DNA, the CDR3 is TGTGCCAGCCGTATAGCGGGGGAGGGCTGGAATGAGCAGTTCTTC.

The chain uses TRBV6-5 and TRBJ2-1, with 8 bases that match TRBD2. This CDR3 is built from 13 residues. The germline CDR1 and CDR2 sequences are MNHEY and SVGAGI. V was clipped by 2 bases and J by 10 bases; unmatched bases: 4. The CDR3 spells CASSYLGRAEQFF. CDR3 coding DNA: TGTGCCAGCAGTTACCTCGGGAGGGCCGAGCAGTTCTTC.

The chain recombines TRBV5-6 with TRBJ1-2; a possible D gene is TRBD1 (6 bases). V dropped 3 bases and J dropped 3 bases, with 9 bases sitting between them. The germline V gene has CDR1 SGHDT and CDR2 YYEEEE. The CDR3 has 13 residues. DNA for the CDR3: TGTGCCAGCAGCTCAGGGGCCTACTATGGCTACACCTTC. It specifies CASSSGAYYGYTF.

The rearrangement links TRBV11-2 to TRBJ2-7; D gene uncertain. Germline V CDR1 and CDR2: SGHAT, FQNNGV. The CDR3 totals 15 residues. V shed 3 bases and J shed 0 bases, with 12 bases lying between them. CDR3 bases: TGTGCCAGCAGCTTTTTTGAAGCGTACTCCTACGAGCAGTACTTC. This gives the protein CASSFFEAYSYEQYF.

The V gene is TRBV11-2, the J gene TRBJ1-3; no clear D. CDR1 is SGHAT, CDR2 FQNNGV, per germline. The CDR3 is 14 amino acids. Trimming shortened V by 5 bases and J by 4 bases, and 12 bases separated the two germline ends. CDR3 in DNA: TGTGCCAGCAGCCTAGGTCCGGGGGGAAACACCATATATTTT. Translated, it gives CASSLGPGGNTIYF.

The genes are TRBV27 and TRBJ1-4, with 8 bases matching TRBD1. After removal of 5 bases from V and 8 bases from J, the junction contained 7 bases not matched to a gene. CDR1 is MNHEY and CDR2 is SMNVEV in the germline V gene (reference sequence). CDR3 length: 14 residues. The CDR3 loop reads CASSTGQGGEKLFF. CDR3 DNA: TGTGCCAGCAGTACCGGACAGGGTGGCGAAAAACTGTTTTTT.

V and J are TRBV9 and TRBJ2-1, with 11 bases lining up with TRBD2. The J segment lost 1 base and the V segment lost 3 bases, leaving 6 bases of the junction unmatched. CDR1 is SGDLS and CDR2 is YYNGEE in the germline V gene. The CDR3 is 17 residues long. The CDR3 reads CASSAATSGRSYNEQFF. In DNA form, the CDR3 reads TGTGCCAGCAGCGCAGCCACTAGCGGGAGATCCTACAATGAGCAGTTCTTC.

The chain uses TRBV2 and TRBJ1-2, with 8 positions matching TRBD1. V lost 2 bases and J lost 6; bases outside the gene matches: 2. This CDR3 has 13 amino acids. From germline, CDR1 is SNHLY and CDR2 FYNNEI. CDR3 nucleotides: TGTGCCAGCAGTGAATGGACAGGGAATGGCTACACCTTC. Protein: CASSEWTGNGYTF.

The table lists this clone with a count of one. The rearrangement uses TRBV5-1 and TRBJ1-2, with a weak D call TRBD1 (6 bases). Germline CDR1 SGHRS, CDR2 YFSETQ. The ends were cut back, 0 bases at V and 2 bases at J, with 8 bases in the middle. CDR3 length: 14 residues. CDR3 loop: CASSLVGQNYGYTF. DNA for the CDR3: TGCGCCAGCAGCTTGGTCGGACAGAACTATGGCTACACCTTC.

The chain carries TRBV27 and TRBJ2-2, with D perhaps matching TRBD2 (6 bases). Germline CDR1 and CDR2: MNHEY and SMNVEV (reference sequence). Trimming took 5 bases from V and 4 from J, leaving 20 bases between them. The CDR3 has 17 residues. CDR3 DNA: TGTGCCAGCAGTGACGCCGGGACGGACGGGAGCACCGGGGAGCTGTTTTTT. Residues: CASSDAGTDGSTGELFF.

The J gene is TRBJ2-7, the V gene TRBV7-2, with D possibly being TRBD2 (6 bases). Trimming stripped 3 bases from V and 6 bases from J, with 15 bases between. Germline V gene sequence: CDR1 SGHTA, CDR2 FQGNSA. The CDR3 runs 14 residues. In DNA form, the CDR3 reads TGTGCCAGCAGCTTTCTCGGGAGCGCTGCCGAGCAGTACTTC. Amino acids: CASSFLGSAAEQYF.

The chain links TRBV4-3 to TRBJ2-1; 7 bases agree with TRBD1. There are 14 residues in the CDR3. V was pared by 4 bases and J by 10 bases, with 10 bases of the junction left unmatched. Germline loops: CDR1 LGHNA, CDR2 YSLEER. The CDR3 coding sequence is TGCGCCAGCAGCCGCGCGGACAGGCTTAGGGAGCAGTTCTTC. Residues: CASSRADRLREQFF.

This chain joins TRBV5-1 and TRBJ1-3, with 9 bases matching TRBD1. This CDR3 has 16 residues. The germline V gene has CDR1 SGHRS and CDR2 YFSETQ. Trimming cost V 1 base and J 3 bases; bases outside gene matches: 5. In nucleotides, the CDR3 is TGCGCCAGCAGCTTGCGGGACAGGGAATTTGGAAACACCATATATTTT. This encodes CASSLRDREFGNTIYF. Combining the CDR3 with reference TRBV5-1 and TRBJ1-3 gives the whole variable domain KAGVTQTPRYLIKTRGQQVTLSCSPISGHRSVSWYQQTPGQGLQFLFEYFSETQRNKGNFPGRFSGRQFSNSRSEMNVSTLELGDSALYLCASSLRDREFGNTIYFGEGSWLTVV.

This clone was recorded once. V usage is TRBV27 and J usage is TRBJ2-6; 8 bases line up with TRBD1. After removal of 5 bases from V and 2 bases from J, the junction contained 5 bases not matched to a gene. The CDR3 extends over 16 amino acids. The germline gives CDR1 MNHEY, CDR2 SMNVEV (reference sequence). CDR3 coding DNA: TGTGCCAGCAGTCTTGGACAGGGAGCTGGGGCCAACGTCCTGACTTTC. It is translated as CASSLGQGAGANVLTF.

This chain connects TRBV7-9 to TRBJ2-7, with D perhaps TRBD1 or TRBD2 (5 bases each). This CDR3 region has 14 residues. V lost 5 bases, J lost 0 bases, and 11 bases lay in between. Germline assignment: CDR1 SEHNR and CDR2 FQNEAQ (reference sequence). The CDR3 nucleotides are TGTGCCAGCAGCATGACCGGGGCCTCCTACGAGCAGTACTTC. Translation: CASSMTGASYEQYF.

The chain recombines TRBV27 with TRBJ1-2, with D perhaps TRBD1 (6 bases). The CDR3 length is 14 residues. Germline-derived CDR1 and CDR2 are MNHEY and SMNVEV (reference sequence). V was cut by 2 bases and J by 8 bases, with 15 bases left in between. The CDR3 reads CASSLGYGGKGYTF. The CDR3 region has the DNA TGTGCCAGCAGTTTAGGCTACGGGGGCAAAGGCTACACCTTC.

The rearrangement joins TRBV10-2 to TRBJ1-1; D is ambiguous. The V end lost 5 bases, the J end lost 0 bases, and 10 bases lay between the germline ends. This CDR3 spans 14 amino acids. Germline CDR1 WSHSY, CDR2 SAAADI. CDR3 amino acids: CASSFAVMNTEAFF. CDR3 coding DNA: TGCGCCAGCAGTTTCGCAGTAATGAACACTGAAGCTTTCTTT.

The chain links TRBV13 to TRBJ2-1; TRBD2 agrees at 7 bases. From germline, CDR1 is PRHDT and CDR2 FYEKMQ (reference sequence). With V trimmed by 4 bases and J by 4 bases, 22 bases remained unmatched. The CDR3 contains 20 residues. The CDR3 DNA is TGTGCCAGCAGCTCCCAGGGCGGAGGGGCCGGACTAGGCACGTACAATGAGCAGTTCTTC. Amino acid sequence: CASSSQGGGAGLGTYNEQFF.